Listed below are T cell receptor beta chains from one sample, sequenced in a study of CD8 T cells in Susac syndrome. TCRdb re-called the immunoSEQ multiplex PCR reads with MiXCR, one entry per CDR3 protein. Of about 200,000 distinct CDR3 sequences listed, 80% to 95% are singletons. Input material: CD8+ T cells from PBMCs. The source of these receptors is a human donor with multiple sclerosis. Both conserved end residues are part of each CDR3. D genes are given only for firm matches. The size entry is marked missing in some rows and otherwise reads once, few, many or a size class.

clone size	V gene	D gene	J gene	CDR3 protein	CDR3 DNA
NA	TRBV5-1	NA	TRBJ2-7	CASSLGSGSYEQYF	TGTGCCAGCAGCCTAGGAAGCGGATCCTACGAGCAGTACTTC
NA	TRBV20-1	NA	TRBJ2-2	CSAQMAGQGNTGELFF	TGCAGTGCTCAAATGGCGGGTCAGGGTAACACCGGGGAGCTGTTTTTT
NA	TRBV9	NA	TRBJ2-3	CASSVERSQVLGTDTQYF	TGTGCCAGCAGCGTAGAAAGAAGTCAGGTCCTCGGCACAGATACGCAGTATTTT
NA	TRBV12-3/TRBV12-4	NA	TRBJ2-4	CASSSPGFYSVAAKNIQYF	TGTGCCAGCAGTTCTCCCGGGTTCTATAGCGTGGCGGCCAAAAACATTCAGTACTTC
NA	TRBV7-7	NA	TRBJ2-2	CASSLALGLNTGELFF	TGTGCTAGCAGCTTAGCGTTGGGACTTAACACCGGGGAGCTGTTTTTT
once	TRBV27	NA	TRBJ1-2	CASSPQGSGYGYTF	TGTGCCAGCAGCCCCCAGGGCAGCGGCTATGGCTACACCTTC
NA	TRBV4-3	NA	TRBJ1-6	CASSQDREVSPLHF	TGCGCCAGCAGCCAAGATCGGGAGGTTTCACCCCTCCACTTT
NA	TRBV7-9	NA	TRBJ2-4	CASSSPREIRIQYF	TGTGCCAGCAGCTCGCCCCGGGAGATAAGGATTCAGTACTTC
NA	TRBV30	TRBD2	TRBJ2-1	CAWTSGGANEQFF	TGTGCCTGGACTAGCGGGGGGGCCAATGAGCAGTTCTTC
NA	TRBV12-3/TRBV12-4	NA	TRBJ2-7	CASSLAGTEYEQYF	TGTGCCAGCAGTTTAGCGGGGACTGAGTACGAGCAGTACTTC
NA	TRBV9	TRBD2	TRBJ2-1	CASSFTGLAGNEQFF	TGTGCCAGCAGTTTCACTGGACTAGCGGGGAATGAGCAGTTCTTC
NA	TRBV12-3/TRBV12-4	TRBD2	TRBJ2-2	CASSPGGTSGISGELFF	TGTGCCAGCAGCCCTGGGGGGACTAGCGGCATATCCGGGGAGCTGTTTTTT
once	TRBV7-9	TRBD1	TRBJ2-3	CASSPLLETGGPVGYF	TGTGCCAGCAGCCCCCTCCTTGAGACAGGGGGTCCCGTTGGGTATTTT
NA	TRBV7-9	TRBD1	TRBJ2-1	CASSLGGLGQVQFF	TGTGCCAGCAGCTTAGGAGGGTTGGGACAGGTACAGTTCTTC